Listed here are 8 T cell receptor beta chains from one sample, sequenced in a study of cytomegalovirus exposure and HLA in healthy donors. Primers included in the PCR were 60 Vbeta and 13 Jbeta primers. Profiling relied on immunoSEQ multiplex PCR, and the TCRdb table lists in-frame clones only, not all of them. The sample has about 150,000 clones; more than 55% are singletons. The sample comprised PBMCs. These receptors were obtained from a woman aged 55-69 years in good health and CMV-seronegative.

V and J are TRBV19 and TRBJ1-4; 9 bases agree with TRBD1. The trim removed 5 bases at V and 2 bases at J, leaving 3 bases unmatched. Germline V gene sequence: CDR1 LNHDA, CDR2 SQIVND (reference sequence). CDR3 length: 15 residues. The CDR3 bases are TGTGCCAGTAGTCCCGGGACAGGGACTAATGAAAAACTGTTTTTT. It is translated as CASSPGTGTNEKLFF.

A remark on this clone: Different DNA sequences within this sample yield the same CDR3. The DNA of the CDR3 is TGCGCCAGCAGCCTCGGACTAGCGGGAGAGACCCAGTACTTC. Amino acids: CASSLGLAGETQYF. The chain recombines TRBV5-1 with TRBJ2-5, with 11 positions matching TRBD2. V shed 4 bases, J shed 4 bases, and the junction held 3 bases outside the gene matches. Germline V gives CDR1 SGHRS, CDR2 YFSETQ. CDR3 length: 14 amino acids.

The rearrangement links TRBV19 to TRBJ1-1; tentative D call: TRBD1 (5 bases). The CDR3 has 15 residues. Germline lookup yields CDR1 LNHDA and CDR2 SQIVND (reference sequence). The V end was cut by 4 bases, the J end by 5 bases, with 17 bases between. The CDR3 spells CASSKSGVRGTEAFF. In DNA, the CDR3 is TGTGCCAGTAGTAAGTCGGGGGTAAGAGGGACTGAAGCTTTCTTT.

Only one count was recorded for this clone. The chain couples TRBV25-1 to TRBJ2-3; 9 bases match TRBD2. Germline V lookup: CDR1 MGHDK, CDR2 SYGVNS. V shed 2 bases, J shed 7 bases, and the junction held 10 bases outside the gene matches. CDR3 length: 16 amino acids. Here the CDR3 DNA reads TGTGCCAGCAGTGAAGTACTTATCGCGGGGGGGCATACGCAGTATTTT. It translates to CASSEVLIAGGHTQYF. The entire variable domain, with the rest obtained from reference TRBV25-1 and TRBJ2-3, is as follows: EADIYQTPRYLVIGTGKKITLECSQTMGHDKMYWYQQDPGMELHLIHYSYGVNSTEKGDLSSESTVSRIRTEHFPLTLESARPSHTSQYLCASSEVLIAGGHTQYFGPGTRLTVL.

The V call is TRBV7-9, the J call TRBJ1-2; possibly TRBD1 for D (6 bases). This CDR3 region has 18 residues. Per germline, CDR1 SEHNR and CDR2 FQNEAQ (reference sequence). Deletions cut 3 bases from V and 2 bases from J, with 22 bases between. The CDR3: CASSLDFAAGQGNYGYTF. CDR3 bases: TGTGCCAGCAGCTTGGACTTTGCAGCGGGGCAGGGGAACTATGGCTACACCTTC. The variable domain in full, with the rest retrieved from reference TRBV7-9 and TRBJ1-2, is DTGVSQNPRHKITKRGQNVTFRCDPISEHNRLYWYRQTLGQGPEFLTYFQNEAQLEKSRLLSDRFSAERPKGSFSTLEIQRTEQGDSAMYLCASSLDFAAGQGNYGYTFGSGTRLTVV.

The rearrangement joins TRBV5-4 to TRBJ2-7; 9 bases agree with TRBD1. Trimming removed 0 bases from V and 5 bases from J; junction bases left unmatched: 6. CDR3 length: 15 residues. Germline V CDR1 and CDR2: SGHNT, YYREEE (reference sequence). Here the CDR3 reads CASSLDGQGINEQYF. The DNA for the CDR3 is TGTGCCAGCAGCTTGGATGGACAGGGGATCAACGAGCAGTACTTC.

V gene TRBV7-2 combines with J gene TRBJ1-5; D possibly corresponds to TRBD1 (6 bases). Germline V lookup: CDR1 SGHTA, CDR2 FQGNSA. This CDR3 has 15 residues. V was pared by 4 bases and J by 7 bases, with 17 bases between. The chain's CDR3 is CASSYRVGQNQPQHF. CDR3 bases: TGTGCCAGCAGCTACAGGGTTGGGCAAAACCAGCCCCAGCATTTT. The complete variable domain, with remaining parts taken from reference TRBV7-2 and TRBJ1-5, reads GAGVSQSPSNKVTEKGKDVELRCDPISGHTALYWYRQSLGQGLEFLIYFQGNSAPDKSGLPSDRFSAERTGGSVSTLTIQRTQQEDSAVYLCASSYRVGQNQPQHFGDGTRLSIL.

The V call is TRBV7-9, the J call TRBJ2-1, with 10 bases matching TRBD2. CDR1 and CDR2 (germline): SEHNR, FQNEAQ (reference sequence). V trimming: 0 bases; J trimming: 9 bases; junction bases outside the gene matches: 5. The CDR3 sequence is 15 residues long. The CDR3 DNA reads TGTGCCAGCAGCTTAGCGGCTAGCGGGAGTATTGAGCAGTTCTTC. Translated: CASSLAASGSIEQFF.